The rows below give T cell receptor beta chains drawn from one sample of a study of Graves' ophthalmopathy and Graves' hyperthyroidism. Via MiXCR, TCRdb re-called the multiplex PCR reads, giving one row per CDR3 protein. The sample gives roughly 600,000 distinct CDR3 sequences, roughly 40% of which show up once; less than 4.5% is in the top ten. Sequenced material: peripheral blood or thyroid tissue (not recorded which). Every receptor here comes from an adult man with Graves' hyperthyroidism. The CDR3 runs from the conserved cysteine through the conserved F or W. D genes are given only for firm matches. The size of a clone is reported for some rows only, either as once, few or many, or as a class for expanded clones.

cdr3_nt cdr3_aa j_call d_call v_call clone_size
TGTGCCATCAGTGAGTCGGACGCAGGGGGGGGGTCCTATAATTCACCCCTCCACTTT CAISESDAGGGSYNSPLHF TRBJ1-6 TRBD1 TRBV10-3 few
TGTGCCAGCAGCTTAATCCTAGCGGGACTAGCGGAGTACGAGCAGTACTTC CASSLILAGLAEYEQYF TRBJ2-7 TRBD2 TRBV7-9 .
TGTGCCATCAGTCGATTACAGGGGGAAAGTTCCGGCGAGCAGTACTTC CAISRLQGESSGEQYF TRBJ2-7 TRBD1 TRBV10-3 few
TGCAGCGTTGGGGGGCTTGACACCGGGGAGCTGTTTTTT CSVGGLDTGELFF TRBJ2-2 . TRBV29-1 many
TGCAGTGCTAGACCGCGTAGCGGGGGGCTTCATAGCACAGATACGCAGTATTTT CSARPRSGGLHSTDTQYF TRBJ2-3 TRBD2 TRBV20-1 few
TGTGCCAGCAGCTTTTCTGTCGTCGGCGGAGCCTACGAGCAGTACTTC CASSFSVVGGAYEQYF TRBJ2-7 . TRBV7-3 .
TGTGCCAGCAGTAATCAGGGACAGATGAACACTGAAGCTTTCTTT CASSNQGQMNTEAFF TRBJ1-1 TRBD1 TRBV10-3 few
TGCAGCGTTGGGGCTAGCGGGCCAGAAAAACTGTTTTTT CSVGASGPEKLFF TRBJ1-4 . TRBV29-1 .
TGTGCCAGCAGCTTACAGGGTTTAGATACGCAGTATTTT CASSLQGLDTQYF TRBJ2-3 . TRBV7-2 .
TGCGCCAGCAGCCAAGTGATAACAGCAACTAATGAAAAACTGTTTTTT CASSQVITATNEKLFF TRBJ1-4 . TRBV4-1 few
TGCAGCGGTACGGAGACAGGAAACACCATATATTTT CSGTETGNTIYF TRBJ1-3 . TRBV29-1 .
TGTGCCTGGAGGTCCAGGGCCGGCACTGAAGCTTTCTTT CAWRSRAGTEAFF TRBJ1-1 . TRBV30 .